This TCR beta chain originates from a study of cytomegalovirus exposure and HLA in healthy donors. Whole-study context: Genetic ancestry analysis placed around 76% of the approximately 400 donors that were genotyped in the Caucasian-associated cluster.

PCR was performed using 60 Vbeta and 13 Jbeta primers. Assay used: immunoSEQ multiplex PCR; TCRdb lists only in-frame clones, some missing. Of about 140,000 clones detected, about 80% appear once; the ten largest clones hold under 6%. Trimming pared 3 bases from V and 1 base from J, leaving 4 bases between. This CDR3 contains 13 residues. Looked up from germline, CDR1 is SQVTM and CDR2 is ANQGSEA. The clonotype originates from a man aged 40-50 years in good health and CMV-seronegative. The chain couples TRBV29-1 to TRBJ2-6, with D unclear. The sequencing input was PBMCs. The CDR3 reads CSVERSGANVLTF. In DNA, the CDR3 is TGCAGCGTTGAGAGGTCTGGGGCCAACGTCCTGACTTTC.